Listed below are T cell receptor beta chains from one sample, sequenced in a study of cytomegalovirus exposure and HLA in healthy donors. Assay used: immunoSEQ multiplex PCR; TCRdb lists only in-frame clones, some missing. The sample records about 150,000 clones, 80% to 90% being singletons. The material sequenced was PBMCs. The receptor set was obtained from a male donor in good health and CMV-seronegative. The CDR3 runs from the conserved cysteine through the conserved F or W. D genes are given only for firm matches. Only some rows state a clone size, as once, few, many or a class for expanded clones.

v_gene: TRBV5-6
d_gene: TRBD1
j_gene: TRBJ2-7
abundance: .
CDR3aa: CASSLGPRGYEQYF
CDR3nt: TGTGCCAGCAGCTTGGGCCCCAGGGGGTACGAGCAGTACTTC

v_gene: TRBV11-2
d_gene: .
j_gene: TRBJ2-1
abundance: .
CDR3aa: CASSLVFRGGFFNEQFF
CDR3nt: TGTGCCAGCAGCTTAGTTTTTAGGGGCGGTTTTTTCAATGAGCAGTTCTTC

v_gene: TRBV6-5
d_gene: .
j_gene: TRBJ1-4
abundance: .
CDR3aa: CASRPTGGLEEKLFF
CDR3nt: TGTGCCAGCAGACCCACGGGGGGGCTCGAGGAAAAACTGTTTTTT

v_gene: TRBV19
d_gene: .
j_gene: TRBJ2-7
abundance: .
CDR3aa: CASSNQRASSYEQYF
CDR3nt: TGTGCCAGTAGTAACCAGCGCGCAAGCTCCTACGAGCAGTACTTC

v_gene: TRBV14
d_gene: TRBD1
j_gene: TRBJ1-2
abundance: .
CDR3aa: CASSQVTGPNYGYTF
CDR3nt: TGTGCCAGCAGCCAAGTGACAGGGCCTAACTATGGCTACACCTTC

v_gene: TRBV7-8
d_gene: TRBD2
j_gene: TRBJ2-3
abundance: once
CDR3aa: CASSGGLAGGIDTQYF
CDR3nt: TGTGCCAGCAGCGGGGGACTAGCGGGGGGCATAGATACGCAGTATTTT

v_gene: TRBV28
d_gene: .
j_gene: TRBJ1-1
abundance: many
CDR3aa: CASRKQGLNTEAFF
CDR3nt: TGTGCCAGCAGAAAACAGGGATTGAACACTGAAGCTTTCTTT

v_gene: TRBV7-8
d_gene: TRBD1
j_gene: TRBJ2-7
abundance: .
CDR3aa: CASSSTGFSYEQYF
CDR3nt: TGTGCCAGCAGCTCGACAGGGTTTTCCTACGAGCAGTACTTC

v_gene: TRBV5-1
d_gene: TRBD1
j_gene: TRBJ2-1
abundance: .
CDR3aa: CASSLYGTGYNEQFF
CDR3nt: TGCGCCAGCAGCTTGTACGGGACAGGGTACAATGAGCAGTTCTTC

v_gene: TRBV25-1
d_gene: .
j_gene: TRBJ2-7
abundance: .
CDR3aa: CASSEGGTYEQYF
CDR3nt: TGTGCCAGCAGTGAAGGGGGGACCTACGAGCAGTACTTC

v_gene: TRBV5-4
d_gene: .
j_gene: TRBJ2-6
abundance: .
CDR3aa: CASSFGVRAGANVLTF
CDR3nt: TGTGCCAGCAGCTTCGGGGTTCGGGCTGGGGCCAACGTCCTGACTTTC

v_gene: TRBV27
d_gene: TRBD2
j_gene: TRBJ2-3
abundance: .
CDR3aa: CASSTSGLAVPFTDTQYF
CDR3nt: TGTGCCAGCAGTACCTCGGGACTAGCGGTACCTTTCACAGATACGCAGTATTTT

v_gene: TRBV6-5
d_gene: .
j_gene: TRBJ2-2
abundance: .
CDR3aa: CASSPGGETGELFF
CDR3nt: TGTGCCAGCAGTCCGGGCGGGGAGACCGGGGAGCTGTTTTTT

v_gene: TRBV15
d_gene: TRBD1
j_gene: TRBJ1-1
abundance: .
CDR3aa: CATSRGTGGNTEAFF
CDR3nt: TGTGCCACCAGCAGAGGGACAGGGGGGAACACTGAAGCTTTCTTT

v_gene: TRBV4-2
d_gene: TRBD1
j_gene: TRBJ2-1
abundance: .
CDR3aa: CASSQDPDGTVLFNEQFF
CDR3nt: TGTGCCAGCAGCCAAGACCCCGACGGGACAGTCCTGTTCAATGAGCAGTTCTTC

v_gene: TRBV6-5
d_gene: TRBD1
j_gene: TRBJ2-3
abundance: .
CDR3aa: CASRGTVSSPDTQYF
CDR3nt: TGTGCCAGCAGGGGGACAGTAAGTTCGCCAGATACGCAGTATTTT

v_gene: TRBV7-2
d_gene: TRBD1
j_gene: TRBJ2-3
abundance: .
CDR3aa: CASSITGTGSTDTQYF
CDR3nt: TGTGCCAGCAGCATCACCGGGACAGGTAGCACAGATACGCAGTATTTT

v_gene: TRBV5-1
d_gene: .
j_gene: TRBJ2-1
abundance: .
CDR3aa: CASSWTTYNEQFF
CDR3nt: TGCGCCAGCAGCTGGACAACGTACAATGAGCAGTTCTTC

v_gene: TRBV9
d_gene: .
j_gene: TRBJ1-1
abundance: once
CDR3aa: CASSVAPDRFPSLNTEAFF
CDR3nt: TGTGCCAGCAGCGTGGCGCCCGACAGGTTCCCCTCTTTGAACACTGAAGCTTTCTTT

v_gene: TRBV29-1
d_gene: .
j_gene: TRBJ2-3
abundance: .
CDR3aa: CSVSGQSGRGYSTDTQYF
CDR3nt: TGCAGCGTTAGCGGCCAAAGTGGTCGGGGGTATAGCACAGATACGCAGTATTTT

v_gene: TRBV28
d_gene: .
j_gene: TRBJ1-4
abundance: .
CDR3aa: CASSPAGDEKLFF
CDR3nt: TGTGCCAGCAGCCCGGCGGGTGATGAAAAACTGTTTTTT

v_gene: TRBV28
d_gene: TRBD1
j_gene: TRBJ2-6
abundance: .
CDR3aa: CATKEGASGANVLTF
CDR3nt: TGTGCCACTAAAGAGGGGGCCTCTGGGGCCAACGTCCTGACTTTC

v_gene: TRBV30
d_gene: .
j_gene: TRBJ1-2
abundance: .
CDR3aa: CAWTTGYGYPF
CDR3nt: TGTGCCTGGACGACAGGCTATGGCTACCCCTTC

v_gene: TRBV6-5
d_gene: TRBD1
j_gene: TRBJ1-6
abundance: .
CDR3aa: CASRTDRASLSPLHF
CDR3nt: TGTGCCAGCAGGACGGACAGGGCTAGTCTTTCACCTCTCCACTTT

v_gene: TRBV18
d_gene: TRBD2
j_gene: TRBJ2-3
abundance: .
CDR3aa: CATTGLAGVLADTQYF
CDR3nt: TGTGCCACCACGGGACTAGCGGGAGTACTAGCAGATACGCAGTATTTT

v_gene: TRBV19
d_gene: TRBD1
j_gene: TRBJ2-7
abundance: .
CDR3aa: CASSPRDREYEQYF
CDR3nt: TGTGCCAGTAGCCCGCGGGACAGGGAGTACGAGCAGTACTTC

v_gene: TRBV6-5
d_gene: .
j_gene: TRBJ2-7
abundance: once
CDR3aa: CASSPGLNYEQYF
CDR3nt: TGTGCCAGCAGTCCGGGACTCAACTACGAGCAGTACTTC

v_gene: TRBV29-1
d_gene: TRBD1
j_gene: TRBJ1-1
abundance: .
CDR3aa: CSVWTGGAIAEAFF
CDR3nt: TGCAGCGTTTGGACAGGGGGTGCGATCGCTGAAGCTTTCTTT

v_gene: TRBV2
d_gene: .
j_gene: TRBJ1-1
abundance: .
CDR3aa: CASSVRGGATMNTEAFF
CDR3nt: TGTGCCAGCAGCGTCCGCGGGGGGGCGACCATGAACACTGAAGCTTTCTTT

v_gene: TRBV5-4
d_gene: .
j_gene: TRBJ2-5
abundance: few
CDR3aa: CASSPPGKETQYF
CDR3nt: TGTGCCAGCAGCCCCCCAGGGAAAGAGACCCAGTACTTC

v_gene: TRBV4-3
d_gene: .
j_gene: TRBJ1-1
abundance: .
CDR3aa: CASSQSQGIYTEAFF
CDR3nt: TGCGCCAGCAGCCAATCCCAGGGAATATACACTGAAGCTTTCTTT

v_gene: TRBV11-2
d_gene: TRBD2
j_gene: TRBJ2-1
abundance: .
CDR3aa: CASSFVAGGPGEQFF
CDR3nt: TGTGCCAGCAGCTTTGTCGCGGGAGGGCCTGGTGAGCAGTTCTTC

v_gene: TRBV18
d_gene: .
j_gene: TRBJ2-7
abundance: .
CDR3aa: CASSLKQGTTYEQYF
CDR3nt: TGTGCCAGCTCACTAAAACAGGGAACCACCTACGAGCAGTACTTC

v_gene: TRBV5-6
d_gene: TRBD1
j_gene: TRBJ1-2
abundance: .
CDR3aa: CASSPTGTGVTNYGYTF
CDR3nt: TGTGCCAGCAGCCCTACCGGGACAGGGGTAACCAACTATGGCTACACCTTC

v_gene: TRBV6-4
d_gene: .
j_gene: TRBJ1-2
abundance: .
CDR3aa: CASSSEGSSGYTF
CDR3nt: TGTGCCAGCAGCAGTGAGGGCTCGAGTGGCTACACCTTC

v_gene: TRBV2
d_gene: TRBD2
j_gene: TRBJ2-7
abundance: .
CDR3aa: CASSEARLAGAYEQYF
CDR3nt: TGTGCCAGCAGTGAAGCGCGACTAGCGGGAGCATATGAGCAGTACTTC

v_gene: TRBV7-2
d_gene: .
j_gene: TRBJ1-1
abundance: once
CDR3aa: CASSLASGYSEAFF
CDR3nt: TGTGCCAGCAGCTTAGCGTCGGGGTACAGTGAAGCTTTCTTT

v_gene: TRBV27
d_gene: TRBD1
j_gene: TRBJ1-2
abundance: .
CDR3aa: CASKMDRGTYGYTF
CDR3nt: TGTGCCAGCAAAATGGACAGGGGGACTTATGGCTACACCTTC

v_gene: TRBV5-8
d_gene: TRBD1
j_gene: TRBJ2-7
abundance: few
CDR3aa: CASSSGQAISYEQYF
CDR3nt: TGTGCCAGCAGCTCAGGACAGGCCATCTCCTACGAGCAGTACTTC

v_gene: TRBV7-2
d_gene: TRBD1
j_gene: TRBJ2-7
abundance: .
CDR3aa: CASSSGQAREFYEQYF
CDR3nt: TGTGCCAGCAGCTCAGGACAGGCCCGGGAATTCTACGAGCAGTACTTC

v_gene: TRBV6-1
d_gene: .
j_gene: TRBJ2-2
abundance: .
CDR3aa: CASNWVAENTGELFF
CDR3nt: TGTGCCAGCAACTGGGTGGCGGAGAACACCGGGGAGCTGTTTTTT

v_gene: TRBV30
d_gene: TRBD1
j_gene: TRBJ2-7
abundance: .
CDR3aa: CAWNRGLLEQYF
CDR3nt: TGTGCCTGGAATAGGGGGCTGCTGGAGCAGTACTTC

v_gene: TRBV6-6
d_gene: TRBD1
j_gene: TRBJ2-3
abundance: .
CDR3aa: CASSFGQGKADTQYF
CDR3nt: TGTGCCAGCAGCTTCGGACAGGGAAAGGCAGATACGCAGTATTTT

v_gene: TRBV13
d_gene: .
j_gene: TRBJ1-1
abundance: once
CDR3aa: CASSPRLNTEAFF
CDR3nt: TGTGCCAGCAGCCCTCGGTTGAACACTGAAGCTTTCTTT

v_gene: TRBV9
d_gene: .
j_gene: TRBJ2-2
abundance: .
CDR3aa: CASSVDGAPLFGELFF
CDR3nt: TGTGCCAGCAGCGTAGATGGGGCCCCCTTGTTCGGGGAGCTGTTTTTT

v_gene: TRBV19
d_gene: .
j_gene: TRBJ2-3
abundance: .
CDR3aa: CASSIDRGSTDTQYF
CDR3nt: TGTGCCAGTAGTATAGATCGCGGGAGCACAGATACGCAGTATTTT

v_gene: TRBV5-4
d_gene: .
j_gene: TRBJ2-2
abundance: .
CDR3aa: CASSLDIPSGELFF
CDR3nt: TGTGCCAGCAGCTTGGACATCCCCTCCGGGGAGCTGTTTTTT